The 31 T cell receptor beta chains in this list originate from one sample, sequenced in a study of radiotherapy plus CTLA-4 blockade in lung cancer. Sequenced by immunoSEQ multiplex PCR; TCRdb stores in-frame clones only, minus some. The table has more than 40,000 clones, less than 85% seen once. Source: peripheral blood, taken from a patient treated with radiotherapy plus ipilimumab. The origin of the receptors is a human donor with non-small cell lung cancer who had stable disease on radiotherapy plus ipilimumab.

J is TRBJ1-6 and V is TRBV2; D possibly corresponds to TRBD1 (6 bases). V shed 7 bases and J shed 9 bases, with 19 bases lying between them. The CDR3 totals 15 residues. From germline, CDR1 is SNHLY and CDR2 FYNNEI. CDR3 sequence: CASTLQGQGSSPLHF. In nucleotides, the CDR3 is TGTGCCAGCACCCTACAGGGCCAGGGAAGTTCACCCCTCCACTTT.

The chain joins TRBV6-6 to TRBJ2-5, with no clear D. V lost 7 bases, J lost 5 bases, and 17 bases lay in between. The CDR3 extends over 14 amino acids. CDR1 MNHNY and CDR2 SVGAGI come from the germline V gene (reference sequence). As DNA, the CDR3 is TGTGCCAGCAAACTTACTGCGGATCAGGAGACCCAGTACTTC. It codes for CASKLTADQETQYF.

This clone was detected a few times. The chain recombines TRBV5-5 with TRBJ1-2; unclear D gene. Germline V gene lookup returns CDR1 SGHKS and CDR2 YYEKEE (reference sequence). V gave up 3 bases and J gave up 8 bases, with 17 bases separating them. This CDR3 region has 14 residues. DNA for the CDR3: TGTGCCAGCAGCTCCGTCTCAGGCTTCTACGGCTACACCTTC. The encoded protein is CASSSVSGFYGYTF.

In this sample, this clone turned up a few times. This chain uses TRBV5-6 with TRBJ1-6, with D unclear. CDR1 is SGHDT and CDR2 is YYEEEE in the germline V gene. V was cut by 1 base and J by 9 bases, with 17 bases left in between. The CDR3 consists of 16 residues. For the CDR3, the DNA is TGTGCCAGCAGCTTGAAAAGGACTACTGGCGGTTCACCCCTCCACTTT. It encodes CASSLKRTTGGSPLHF.

This clone was picked up a small number of times. The chain is built from TRBV18 and TRBJ1-1, with TRBD1 as a possible D gene (5 bases). V was trimmed by 4 bases and J by 5 bases, leaving 11 bases between them. Germline CDR1 KGHSH, CDR2 LQKENI. The length of the CDR3 is 13 residues. For the CDR3, the DNA is TGTGCCAGCTCACGGGGGGAAGAGACTGAAGCTTTCTTT. As protein: CASSRGEETEAFF.

This clone was found a few times. The rearrangement uses TRBV27 and TRBJ2-2, with D hard to call. The CDR3 sequence is 14 residues long. Germline V CDR1 and CDR2: MNHEY, SMNVEV (reference sequence). Trimming shortened V by 3 bases and J by 8 bases, and 13 bases separated the two germline ends. CDR3 DNA: TGTGCCAGCAGTTTCAAGCCTCGGCGGGGGGAGCTGTTTTTT. The encoded protein is CASSFKPRRGELFF.

The V gene is TRBV27, the J gene TRBJ1-1, with D perhaps matching TRBD1 (6 bases). V lost 6 bases, J lost 3 bases, and 20 bases lay in between. The CDR3 totals 16 residues. CDR1 is MNHEY and CDR2 is SMNVEV in the germline V gene (reference sequence). The CDR3 DNA reads TGTGCCAGCAGCCCCCTCGCTACGGGGGCACACACTGAAGCTTTCTTT. Its protein is CASSPLATGAHTEAFF.

The chain recombines TRBV30 with TRBJ1-6; no clear D. CDR1 is GTSNPN and CDR2 is SVGIG in the germline V gene (reference sequence). V lost 0 bases and J lost 4, with 7 bases in between. The CDR3 length is 14 residues. The CDR3 DNA follows: TGTGCCTGGAGTGTACCAGGTTATAATTCACCCCTCCACTTT. Translating it yields CAWSVPGYNSPLHF.

On this clone itself: The sample carries other DNA sequences with the same CDR3. The J gene is TRBJ2-7, the V gene TRBV7-2; no reliable D call. The CDR3 covers 12 residues. Trimming pared 5 bases from V and 4 bases from J, leaving 9 bases between. CDR1 is SGHTA and CDR2 is FQGNSA in the germline V gene. Here the CDR3 DNA reads TGTGCCAGCAGCCCCGCGGTGTACGAGCAGTACTTC. As protein: CASSPAVYEQYF.

The rearrangement joins TRBV5-6 to TRBJ1-1; D may be TRBD1 (5 bases). CDR1 SGHDT and CDR2 YYEEEE come from the germline V gene. The length of the CDR3 is 16 residues. V was clipped by 4 bases and J by 1 base, with 17 bases between them. The CDR3 DNA is TGTGCCAGCAGCGTAGTTTGGGGCAATCGGAACACTGAAGCTTTCTTT. The encoded protein is CASSVVWGNRNTEAFF. The variable domain in full, with the rest retrieved from reference TRBV5-6 and TRBJ1-1, is DAGVTQSPTHLIKTRGQQVTLRCSPKSGHDTVSWYQQALGQGPQFIFQYYEEEERQRGNFPDRFSGHQFPNYSSELNVNALLLGDSALYLCASSVVWGNRNTEAFFGQGTRLTVV.

This clone was observed a handful of times. The junction departs from germline at one end; a sequencing error may be responsible. The rearrangement uses TRBV11-1 and TRBJ1-2, with D hard to call. CDR3 length: 14 residues. Germline V lookup: CDR1 SGHAT, CDR2 FQDESV (reference sequence). CDR3 loop: CASSLVGGRYGYTF. The DNA of the CDR3 is TGTGCCAGCAGTTTAGTAGGCGGGCGCTATGGCTACACCTTC.

A remark on this clone: The same CDR3 is also encoded by other DNA sequences in this sample. This chain joins TRBV5-1 and TRBJ2-7, with 7 bases aligning to TRBD1. In germline, CDR1 is SGHRS, CDR2 YFSETQ. J lost 0 bases, V lost 4 bases, and 10 bases had no gene match. The CDR3 covers 16 residues. The CDR3 DNA is TGCGCCAGCAGCCAACTGAAGGACAGGAGCTCCTACGAGCAGTACGTC. Translation: CASSQLKDRSSYEQYV.

This clone was seen only once. The chain carries TRBV27 and TRBJ1-1; D remains unclear. This CDR3 is 14 amino acids long. V lost 6 bases to trimming and J lost 0 bases, with 11 bases between them. Germline values: CDR1 MNHEY, CDR2 SMNVEV (reference sequence). CDR3 DNA sequence: TGTGCCAGCAGGCCCCCTTGGCTGAACACTGAAGCTTTCTTT. This sequence encodes CASRPPWLNTEAFF.

This clone was detected only a few times. The chain employs TRBV28 and TRBJ2-1, with D hard to call. CDR3 length: 15 amino acids. The germline CDR1 and CDR2 sequences are MDHEN and SYDVKM. With 2 bases removed from V and 0 bases from J, the gap between germline ends came to 8 bases. Written as DNA, the CDR3 is TGTGCCAGCAGTTTAAGGGCTCCCTCCTACAATGAGCAGTTCTTC. Protein sequence: CASSLRAPSYNEQFF.

CDR3 sequence (DNA): TGTGCCAGCAGCGTAGCCCTCACAGATACGCAGTATTTT. Its protein is CASSVALTDTQYF. The chain joins TRBV9 to TRBJ2-3; D remains unclear. The CDR3 consists of 13 residues. Germline V gene data show CDR1 as SGDLS and CDR2 as YYNGEE. V was trimmed by 0 bases and J by 2 bases, leaving 4 bases between them.

The rearrangement joins TRBV5-6 to TRBJ1-5; no definite D call. The germline V gene has CDR1 SGHDT and CDR2 YYEEEE. The CDR3 extends over 15 amino acids. Trimming pared 1 base from V and 0 bases from J, leaving 8 bases between. In nucleotides, the CDR3 is TGTGCCAGCAGCTTGATGGGCCATAGCAATCAGCCCCAGCATTTT. It yields the protein CASSLMGHSNQPQHF. Variable domain in full (rest from reference TRBV5-6 and TRBJ1-5): DAGVTQSPTHLIKTRGQQVTLRCSPKSGHDTVSWYQQALGQGPQFIFQYYEEEERQRGNFPDRFSGHQFPNYSSELNVNALLLGDSALYLCASSLMGHSNQPQHFGDGTRLSIL.

This clone has a single count. This chain uses TRBV6-6 with TRBJ2-7, with D perhaps matching TRBD2 (6 bases). The V gene lost 2 bases and the J gene lost 2 bases, with 16 bases spanning the gap. Per the germline V gene, CDR1 is MNHNY and CDR2 is SVGAGI (reference sequence). The CDR3 is made up of 16 amino acids. The CDR3 nucleotides are TGTGCCAGCAGTTACCTCCCTTGGGACTTTACCTACGAGCAGTACTTC. This encodes CASSYLPWDFTYEQYF.

The chain couples TRBV28 to TRBJ1-2; a weak D match, TRBD1 (5 bases). There are 13 residues in the CDR3. Trimming took off 1 base at V and 7 bases at J, with 10 bases between the two ends. Germline loops: CDR1 MDHEN, CDR2 SYDVKM. This CDR3 reads CASSLLAGRGYTF. CDR3 coding DNA: TGTGCCAGCAGTTTATTAGCAGGGCGTGGCTACACCTTC.

V and J are TRBV7-2 and TRBJ2-1; 10 bases align to TRBD1. V trimming: 6 bases; J trimming: 0 bases; junction bases outside the gene matches: 14. CDR1 is SGHTA and CDR2 is FQGNSA in the germline V gene. The CDR3 loop spans 19 amino acids. The CDR3 sequence: CASRLPLRQGASSYNEQFF. The CDR3 bases are TGTGCCAGCAGGTTGCCCCTCCGACAGGGGGCTAGCTCCTACAATGAGCAGTTCTTC.

The chain couples TRBV7-3 to TRBJ2-1; D may be TRBD1 or TRBD2 (6 bases each). V lost 1 base and J lost 2, with 18 bases in between. CDR1 SGHTA and CDR2 FQGTGA come from the germline V gene. The CDR3 has 18 residues. CDR3 sequence reads: CASSLSLGGPRTYNEQFF. The CDR3 nucleotides read TGTGCCAGCAGCTTAAGTCTAGGGGGGCCAAGGACCTACAATGAGCAGTTCTTC.

CDR3 loop: CASSLPHSMNTEAFF. The CDR3 region has the DNA TGTGCCAGCAGTTTACCCCACAGCATGAACACTGAAGCTTTCTTT. The J gene is TRBJ1-1, the V gene TRBV28; D gene uncertain. Trimming pared 2 bases from V and 0 bases from J, leaving 10 bases between. The germline V gene has CDR1 MDHEN and CDR2 SYDVKM. CDR3 length: 15 amino acids.

A note on this clone: The junction differs from germline at one of its ends, possibly a read error. This chain links TRBV9 with TRBJ1-5, with no clear D. CDR1 is SGDLS and CDR2 is YYNGEE in the germline V gene. The CDR3 has 15 amino acids. The DNA for the CDR3 is TGTGCCAGCAGCCCAGAGGGTTATAGCAATCAGCTCCAGCATTTT. Amino acids: CASSPEGYSNQLQHF.

The gene calls are TRBV7-2 and TRBJ1-3, with 7 nucleotides matching TRBD1. From germline, CDR1 is SGHTA and CDR2 FQGNSA. V shed 1 base and J 1 base; nucleotides not matched to a gene: 10. The CDR3 runs to 18 residues. CDR3 loop: CASSLVGGRGLSGNTIYF. CDR3 sequence (DNA): TGTGCCAGCAGCTTAGTAGGAGGCAGGGGGTTATCTGGAAACACCATATATTTT. Complete variable domain (other parts from reference TRBV7-2 and TRBJ1-3): GAGVSQSPSNKVTEKGKDVELRCDPISGHTALYWYRQSLGQGLEFLIYFQGNSAPDKSGLPSDRFSAERTGGSVSTLTIQRTQQEDSAVYLCASSLVGGRGLSGNTIYFGEGSWLTVV.

This chain connects TRBV18 to TRBJ1-2, with D unclear. The germline V gene has CDR1 KGHSH and CDR2 LQKENI. V was pared by 2 bases and J by 8 bases, with 12 bases between. The CDR3 covers 13 residues. CDR3 sequence (DNA): TGTGCCAGCTCACCAACCATGGCTGAGGGCTACACCTTC. Translated, it gives CASSPTMAEGYTF.

The chain links TRBV7-2 to TRBJ2-1; no clear D. Germline V gene data show CDR1 as SGHTA and CDR2 as FQGNSA. Trimming left V 3 bases short and J 7 bases short, with 10 bases between. This CDR3 has 13 amino acids. Here the CDR3 reads CASSFPGPNEQFF. In DNA form, the CDR3 reads TGTGCCAGCAGCTTTCCGGGCCCAAATGAGCAGTTCTTC.

A few counts support this clone. The V call is TRBV12-5, the J call TRBJ2-7; D unresolved. The CDR3 length is 12 residues. Per the germline V gene, CDR1 is LGHNT and CDR2 is FRNRAP. The V end was cut by 8 bases, the J end by 5 bases, with 13 bases between. The CDR3 DNA sequence: TGTGCTAGTAGGGTTTCCTACGACGAGCAGTACTTC. Translated, it gives CASRVSYDEQYF.

This chain joins TRBV7-9 and TRBJ2-1, with 12 nucleotides matching TRBD2. The CDR3 runs to 15 residues. After removal of 2 bases from V and 10 bases from J, the junction contained 6 bases not matched to a gene. Germline assignment: CDR1 SEHNR and CDR2 FQNEAQ (reference sequence). CDR3 nucleotide sequence: TGTGCCAGCAGCTTACTAGCGGGGGGGCCCCAGGAGCAGTTCTTC. It specifies CASSLLAGGPQEQFF.

V gene TRBV6-5 combines with J gene TRBJ2-7; 11 nucleotides align to TRBD1. Germline CDR1 and CDR2: MNHEY and SVGAGI. CDR3 length: 15 residues. The V and J ends lost 2 bases and 4 bases, in that order; junction bases with no gene match: 4. CDR3 loop: CASSYPGQGVYEQYF. CDR3 DNA: TGTGCCAGCAGTTACCCGGGACAGGGGGTTTACGAGCAGTACTTC.

This clone occurred a few times. Other DNA sequences in this specimen translate into the identical CDR3. The chain is built from TRBV6-5 and TRBJ1-5, with unresolved D. The V and J ends lost 4 bases and 2 bases respectively, with 9 bases between them. Germline V gives CDR1 MNHEY, CDR2 SVGAGI. CDR3 length: 14 residues. The CDR3 nucleotides are TGTGCCAGCAGTTCTGGGTCCGGCAATCAGCCCCAGCATTTT. Encoded protein: CASSSGSGNQPQHF.

For the CDR3, the DNA is TGTGCCAGCAGCCCGACAGGGGCAGATACGCAGTATTTT. It codes for CASSPTGADTQYF. The chain combines TRBV5-8 with TRBJ2-3; 8 positions agree with TRBD1. This CDR3 region has 13 residues. The V segment lost 4 bases and the J segment 4 bases; nucleotides outside the gene matches: 2. CDR1 is SGHTS and CDR2 is YDEGEE in the germline V gene.

This clone was detected a few times. The chain is built from TRBV28 and TRBJ1-4; the match to TRBD1 covers 9 bases. Germline V gene sequence: CDR1 MDHEN, CDR2 SYDVKM. The CDR3 spans 17 residues. V gave up 3 bases and J gave up 4 bases; unmatched junction bases: 9. This chain's CDR3 is CASSFYGDRAGNEKLFF. The CDR3 nucleotides are TGTGCCAGCAGTTTCTACGGGGACAGGGCTGGTAATGAAAAACTGTTTTTT.